The source of this TCR beta chain is a study of shared clonotypes between healthy human individuals. Study as a whole: The study used three CD4 naive, three CD4 memory, two CD8 naive and one CD8 memory plate per donor.

Assay used: immunoSEQ multiplex PCR; TCRdb lists only in-frame clones, some missing. Of about 2 million clones listed, 85% to 95% are singletons. A single count supports this clone. The same CDR3 can be traced to other DNA sequences in this sample. CD45RO-negative, CCR7-positively selected cells formed the naive CD8 fraction, excluding terminally differentiated effector memory CD45RA+ cells. Trimming cost V 3 bases and J 3 bases, with 11 bases left between them. The CDR3 has 14 residues. CDR1 SGDLS and CDR2 YYNGEE come from the germline V gene. The V gene is TRBV9, the J gene TRBJ2-3; tentative D call: TRBD1 (5 bases). The sequenced sample consisted of naive CD8+ T cells sorted from blood. The sequence derives from a man aged 18 to 29 in good health. CDR3 DNA sequence: TGTGCCAGCAGCGCTCCGCCAGGGACAGATACGCAGTATTTT. This sequence encodes CASSAPPGTDTQYF. Full variable domain (outside the CDR3, taken from reference TRBV9 and TRBJ2-3): DSGVTQTPKHLITATGQRVTLRCSPRSGDLSVYWYQQSLDQGLQFLIQYYNGEERAKGNILERFSAQQFPDLHSELNLSSLELGDSALYFCASSAPPGTDTQYFGPGTRLTVL.